These T cell receptor beta chains were read from a single sample in a study of cytomegalovirus exposure and HLA in healthy donors. Method: immunoSEQ multiplex PCR; TCRdb's copy keeps in-frame clones and lacks some. The sample includes some 130,000 clones, about three quarters of them seen just once. The sequenced sample was PBMCs. These receptors came from a male donor in good health and CMV-seronegative. Both conserved end residues are part of each CDR3. A D gene is named only where the DNA matches it firmly. Expanded clones are given a class, and other clones once, few, many or no size at all.

abundance	d_gene	v_gene	j_gene	CDR3aa	CDR3nt
-	-	TRBV5-1	TRBJ1-1	CASSLIRGNTEAFF	TGCGCCAGCAGCTTGATCAGGGGGAACACTGAAGCTTTCTTT
-	-	TRBV5-4	TRBJ2-7	CASSLGAGFGEQYF	TGTGCCAGCAGCTTAGGGGCAGGGTTTGGCGAGCAGTACTTC
-	-	TRBV5-1	TRBJ1-4	CASSRQTTNEKLFF	TGCGCCAGCAGCAGACAGACCACTAATGAAAAACTGTTTTTT
-	-	TRBV6-5	TRBJ2-7	CASSWTRSSYEQYF	TGTGCCAGCAGTTGGACTCGGAGCTCCTACGAGCAGTACTTC
-	-	TRBV2	TRBJ2-5	CASGTGQSSGYQETQYF	TGTGCCAGCGGAACCGGACAGTCCTCGGGGTACCAAGAGACCCAGTACTTC
once	-	TRBV18	TRBJ1-2	CASSSGQGHDGYTF	TGTGCCAGCTCATCTGGACAAGGACACGATGGCTACACCTTC
-	TRBD1	TRBV19	TRBJ2-5	CASSSSGTAETQYF	TGTGCCAGTAGTTCGTCCGGGACAGCAGAGACCCAGTACTTC
few	-	TRBV7-9	TRBJ1-2	CSSSLSSRGYTF	TGTTCCAGCAGCTTATCGTCCCGGGGCTACACCTTC
once	-	TRBV5-6	TRBJ1-2	CASSRFGQRVHGYTF	TGTGCCAGCAGCCGCTTTGGACAGCGAGTTCATGGCTACACCTTC
-	-	TRBV5-1	TRBJ1-2	CASSLQFFSEDYTF	TGCGCCAGCAGCTTACAGTTTTTTTCGGAGGACTACACCTTC
-	TRBD1	TRBV7-2	TRBJ1-1	CASSSRAPGTGTEAFF	TGTGCCAGCAGCTCTAGGGCGCCAGGGACAGGTACTGAAGCTTTCTTT
-	-	TRBV7-6	TRBJ1-2	CASSLRVGGFSSGYTF	TGTGCCAGCAGCCTCCGGGTGGGGGGTTTCAGTAGTGGCTACACCTTC
-	-	TRBV2	TRBJ1-5	CASSESQVKRPQHF	TGTGCCAGCAGTGAAAGCCAGGTAAAGAGGCCCCAGCATTTT
-	TRBD2	TRBV27	TRBJ2-2	CASKLAGGLNTGELFF	TGTGCCAGCAAACTAGCGGGGGGGCTTAACACCGGGGAGCTGTTTTTT
-	TRBD2	TRBV27	TRBJ2-1	CASSPLLAGDDNEQFF	TGTGCCAGCAGTCCTCTACTAGCGGGGGATGACAATGAGCAGTTCTTC
few	-	TRBV5-4	TRBJ2-1	CASNSVPSSYNEQFF	TGTGCCAGCAACTCCGTCCCAAGCTCCTACAATGAGCAGTTCTTC
-	-	TRBV7-2	TRBJ2-5	CASSFRVETQYF	TGTGCCAGCAGCTTCAGGGTAGAGACCCAGTACTTC
-	-	TRBV7-3	TRBJ1-1	CASSLGPGLNTEAFF	TGTGCCAGCAGCTTAGGGCCAGGCCTGAACACTGAAGCTTTCTTT
-	TRBD1	TRBV28	TRBJ2-4	CASSYFRGRSSKNSQYF	TGTGCCAGCAGTTACTTCAGGGGGCGCTCATCCAAAAACAGTCAGTACTTC
-	TRBD2	TRBV4-3	TRBJ2-5	CASSRALAGLETQYF	TGCGCCAGCAGCCGAGCACTAGCGGGGTTAGAGACCCAGTACTTC
-	TRBD2	TRBV27	TRBJ2-3	CASSLMRTSGTKNTQYF	TGTGCCAGCAGCCTTATGAGGACTAGCGGGACTAAAAATACGCAGTATTTT
-	-	TRBV28	TRBJ2-6	CASSSPGSGGANVLTF	TGTGCCAGCAGTTCTCCCGGGAGTGGTGGGGCCAACGTCCTGACTTTC
few	TRBD2	TRBV7-6	TRBJ2-3	CASSLARGGADTQYF	TGTGCCAGCAGCTTAGCGCGGGGGGGCGCGGATACGCAGTATTTT
-	-	TRBV7-9	TRBJ2-5	CASSYPGASGKETQYF	TGTGCCAGCAGCTATCCAGGGGCTAGCGGCAAAGAGACCCAGTACTTC
once	-	TRBV5-1	TRBJ1-2	CASSLSGDGYTF	TGCGCCAGCAGCTTGAGCGGGGATGGCTACACCTTC
once	-	TRBV7-9	TRBJ2-5	CASTEILNQETQYF	TGTGCCAGTACGGAGATCTTAAACCAAGAGACCCAGTACTTC
-	TRBD1	TRBV11-2	TRBJ2-7	CASSFLGQGVSEQYF	TGTGCCAGCAGCTTTTTAGGACAGGGGGTCTCCGAGCAGTACTTC
-	TRBD1	TRBV9	TRBJ2-2	CASTPGQGSRTGELFF	TGTGCCAGCACCCCGGGACAGGGGAGTAGGACTGGGGAGCTGTTTTTT
-	-	TRBV9	TRBJ2-7	CASSVGAGDNYEQYF	TGTGCCAGCAGCGTAGGGGCAGGGGACAACTACGAGCAGTACTTC
few	TRBD2	TRBV7-2	TRBJ2-1	CASSLSGGARNEQFF	TGTGCCAGCAGCCTTAGCGGGGGGGCCAGAAATGAGCAGTTCTTC
-	TRBD1	TRBV4-3	TRBJ2-5	CASSPGQEETQYF	TGCGCCAGCAGCCCTGGACAGGAAGAGACCCAGTACTTC
once	-	TRBV25-1	TRBJ1-1	CATRGMGRNTEAFF	TGTGCCACCCGGGGGATGGGACGCAACACTGAAGCTTTCTTT
-	TRBD1	TRBV25-1	TRBJ2-7	CASRESTTGNYEQYF	TGTGCCAGCAGAGAATCCACGACAGGGAATTACGAGCAGTACTTC
-	TRBD1	TRBV7-9	TRBJ2-4	CSSSPTGSAWYF	TGTTCCAGCAGCCCGACAGGGTCCGCCTGGTACTTC
-	-	TRBV4-2	TRBJ2-2	CASSQDPRGNTGELFF	TGTGCCAGCAGCCAAGATCCCAGGGGGAACACCGGGGAGCTGTTTTTT
-	-	TRBV5-1	TRBJ1-4	CASSLMPGGATNEKLFF	TGCGCCAGCAGCTTGATGCCAGGAGGGGCAACTAATGAAAAACTGTTTTTT
-	-	TRBV19	TRBJ2-1	CASSIDGGVSYNEQFF	TGTGCCAGTAGTATAGATGGCGGGGTATCCTACAATGAGCAGTTCTTC
-	-	TRBV2	TRBJ2-2	CASSLALNTGELFF	TGTGCCAGCAGTTTAGCCTTGAACACCGGGGAGCTGTTTTTT
-	-	TRBV5-4	TRBJ2-1	CASTLGGGRGGNEQFF	TGTGCCAGCACCCTGGGTGGGGGGCGGGGAGGGAATGAGCAGTTCTTC
-	-	TRBV6-5	TRBJ1-3	CASSYSASTGNTIYF	TGTGCCAGCAGTTACTCTGCGTCAACTGGAAACACCATATATTTT
-	-	TRBV12-5	TRBJ1-1	CASGLVTGDTEAFF	TGTGCTAGTGGTTTGGTAACAGGCGACACTGAAGCTTTCTTT
-	-	TRBV2	TRBJ1-2	CASSGGDYGYTF	TGTGCCAGCAGCGGAGGGGACTATGGCTACACCTTC
-	-	TRBV5-6	TRBJ1-2	CASSLWEGNYGYTF	TGTGCCAGCAGCTTGTGGGAGGGAAACTATGGCTACACCTTC
-	-	TRBV19	TRBJ2-6	CASSEPSGANVLTF	TGTGCCAGTAGCGAGCCATCTGGGGCCAACGTCCTGACTTTC
once	TRBD1	TRBV13	TRBJ2-7	CASSSSGTGIYEQYF	TGTGCCAGCAGCTCCTCCGGGACAGGGATCTACGAGCAGTACTTC
once	TRBD2	TRBV5-8	TRBJ2-1	CASSPKGSASGGNEQFF	TGTGCCAGCAGCCCGAAGGGGTCGGCTAGCGGGGGTAATGAGCAGTTCTTC